These 8 T cell receptor beta chains were all obtained from the same sample, sequenced in a study of T cells after yellow fever vaccination. A single record per CDR3 protein comes from TCRdb applying MiXCR to the 5' RACE reads. The repertoire holds around 300,000 distinct CDR3 sequences, with over 10% as singletons. The starting material was CD4+ T cells sorted from PBMCs, obtained 45 days after the yellow fever booster vaccination. The source of these receptors is a young man who received the YFV17D yellow fever vaccine.

Only a few counts were recorded for this clonotype. The chain carries TRBV27 and TRBJ2-4; 10 nucleotides line up with TRBD1. The CDR3 has 19 residues. Germline V gene sequence: CDR1 MNHEY, CDR2 SMNVEV (reference sequence). V lost 5 bases and J lost 1; bases outside the gene matches: 14. CDR3 sequence reads: CASSTRQGAGEVAKNIQYF. CDR3 nucleotides: TGTGCCAGCAGTACAAGACAGGGGGCGGGCGAAGTGGCCAAAAACATTCAGTACTTC.

V gene TRBV19 combines with J gene TRBJ2-3, with D unresolved. V lost 6 bases, J lost 3 bases, and 10 bases lay in between. CDR1 and CDR2 from the germline V gene are LNHDA and SQIVND (reference sequence). The CDR3 contains 13 residues. CDR3 in DNA: TGTGCCAGTAGGTTAGTTGGGACAGATACGCAGTATTTT. Residues: CASRLVGTDTQYF.

This clonotype has more than one count but fewer than ten. The J gene is TRBJ2-5, the V gene TRBV11-2, with D possibly being TRBD2 (6 bases). V dropped 5 bases and J dropped 5 bases, with 12 bases sitting between them. The CDR3 loop spans 13 amino acids. CDR1 is SGHAT and CDR2 is FQNNGV in the germline V gene. The CDR3 DNA reads as TGTGCCAGCAGCGGGGGACTTGGGGAGACCCAGTACTTC. Translation gives CASSGGLGETQYF.

This clonotype turned up a few times. V gene TRBV5-1 combines with J gene TRBJ2-5, with 15 positions matching TRBD2. The germline V gene encodes CDR1 SGHRS and CDR2 YFSETQ. The CDR3 spans 15 residues. With V trimmed by 4 bases and J by 5 bases, 3 bases remained unmatched. The CDR3, as DNA: TGCGCCAGCAGCGCCGGGACTAGCGGGAGGGAGACCCAGTACTTC. Translating it yields CASSAGTSGRETQYF.

This CDR3 reads CASSQGTRQFF. The CDR3 region has the DNA TGTGCCAGCAGTCAAGGGACTAGACAGTTCTTC. The chain joins TRBV6-5 to TRBJ2-1; the match to TRBD2 covers 8 bases. The V gene end was trimmed by 5 bases and the J gene end by 13 bases; junction bases not matched to a gene: 4. Germline-derived CDR1 and CDR2 are MNHEY and SVGAGI. This CDR3 is built from 11 residues.

In this sample, this clonotype turned up many times. The chain is built from TRBV18 and TRBJ2-3; D not resolved. The CDR3 consists of 13 residues. Per the germline V gene, CDR1 is KGHSH and CDR2 is LQKENI. V was pared by 2 bases and J by 3 bases, with 6 bases between. The CDR3 is CASSPGLTDTQYF. For the CDR3, the DNA is TGTGCCAGCTCACCAGGGCTTACAGATACGCAGTATTTT.

This clonotype was counted only a few times. The rearrangement uses TRBV29-1 and TRBJ1-1; 12 bases match TRBD1. The CDR3 sequence is 16 residues long. With 6 bases clipped from V and 5 bases from J, the junction kept 13 bases outside the gene matches. The germline V gene has CDR1 SQVTM and CDR2 ANQGSEA. CDR3 protein: CSVLRDRGRGGTEAFF. DNA for the CDR3: TGCAGCGTCCTAAGGGACAGGGGGCGGGGGGGGACTGAAGCTTTCTTT.

The rearrangement links TRBV20-1 to TRBJ2-1; D is uncertain. The CDR3 has 12 amino acids. Looked up from germline, CDR1 is DFQATT and CDR2 is SNEGSKA (reference sequence). In nucleotides, the CDR3 is TGCAGCCCTGGGCAGACCTACAATGAGCAGTTCTTC. It is translated as CSPGQTYNEQFF.